These T cell receptor beta chains were read from a single sample in a study of blood T cell repertoires in COVID-19. The data were produced by immunoSEQ multiplex PCR, yet TCRdb's version contains in-frame clones alone and is incomplete. The repertoire consists of fewer than 110,000 clones, with more than 75% occurring once and the leading ten covering approximately 10%. What was sequenced was peripheral blood. All receptors derive from a woman aged 30 to 39 with acute or convalescent COVID-19. Each CDR3 is given with its conserved first and last residue. Each record gives: clone size, D gene, V gene, J gene, CDR3 DNA, CDR3 protein. A D gene is named only where the DNA matches it firmly. Clone size, where shown, is once, few, many, or a class for clones that have expanded.

.	.	TRBV6-1	TRBJ1-1	TGTGCCAGCAGTGGGGTCGGGGTAGCGCAGAACACTGAAGCTTTCTTT	CASSGVGVAQNTEAFF
once	.	TRBV5-6	TRBJ2-7	TGTGCCAGCAGCTTGGCCCCCCGGAGCAGCTACGAGCAGTACTTC	CASSLAPRSSYEQYF
.	.	TRBV28	TRBJ1-2	TGTGCCAGCAGTTTCTCCACTTCTAACTATGGCTACACCTTC	CASSFSTSNYGYTF
.	TRBD1	TRBV5-1	TRBJ1-3	TGCGCCAGCAGCCAAGACAGGGATGGAAACACCATATATTTT	CASSQDRDGNTIYF
.	.	TRBV14	TRBJ1-4	TGTGCCAGCAGCTTCACTACAGGGAGACTGTTTTTT	CASSFTTGRLFF
.	.	TRBV5-4	TRBJ2-7	TGTGCCAGCAGCTTGGACAGCCACGAGCAGTACTTC	CASSLDSHEQYF
.	TRBD1	TRBV28	TRBJ2-7	TGTGCCAGCAGTTCCGGGACAGGGGGCCTTGGGACCTACGAGCAGTACTTC	CASSSGTGGLGTYEQYF
.	.	TRBV11-3	TRBJ2-7	TGTGCCAGCAGCCCTAGAGGGTCCTACGAGCAGTACTTC	CASSPRGSYEQYF
.	TRBD1	TRBV19	TRBJ1-2	TGTGCCAGTAGAGGGGACAGTTACGACTATGGCTACACCTTC	CASRGDSYDYGYTF
.	.	TRBV5-6	TRBJ1-4	TGTGCCAGCAGCCCCGGGATTAATGAAAAACTGTTTTTT	CASSPGINEKLFF
few	TRBD1	TRBV7-2	TRBJ2-2	TGTGCCAGCAGGCCCCGCAGGACAGGGACGGCCGGGGAGCTGTTTTTT	CASRPRRTGTAGELFF
medium-sized	TRBD1	TRBV2	TRBJ1-1	TGTGCCAGACACAGGGGGTCTAGTGAAGCTTTCTTT	CARHRGSSEAFF
.	TRBD1	TRBV5-1	TRBJ2-7	TGCGCCAGCACCGACAGGGGTCCCTCCTACGAGCAGTACTTC	CASTDRGPSYEQYF
.	.	TRBV6-4	TRBJ1-1	TGTGCCAGCAGCGCAACAGGGAACACTGAAGCTTTCTTT	CASSATGNTEAFF
once	.	TRBV6-1	TRBJ1-1	TGTGCCAGCAGTGAAAGCCAGGGTTTCACTGAAGCTTTCTTT	CASSESQGFTEAFF
.	TRBD1	TRBV6-1	TRBJ2-1	TGTGCCAGCAGTGGAGGACAGGGGATACGCTCCTACAATGAGCAGTTCTTC	CASSGGQGIRSYNEQFF
.	.	TRBV13	TRBJ2-7	TGTGCCAGCAGACCGAGATCCTCCTACGAGCAGTACTTC	CASRPRSSYEQYF
.	TRBD1	TRBV7-2	TRBJ1-6	TGTGCCAGCAGCAAAGGGGACAGGGGCCCACTTTATAATTCACCCCTCCACTTT	CASSKGDRGPLYNSPLHF
.	.	TRBV5-1	TRBJ1-1	TGCGCCAGCAGCTCAATTACGACAGGGAACACTGAAGCTTTCTTT	CASSSITTGNTEAFF